This T cell receptor beta chain was found in a study of blood T cell repertoires in COVID-19. About the study: Acute and convalescent COVID-19 samples came from the United States, Italy and Spain. PBMCs, B-cell-depleted T cells, or T cells were the source of the cDNA or gDNA that made up the material.

CDR1 is LGHNA, CDR2 YNFKEQ, per germline. V lost 1 base to trimming and J lost 0 bases; unmatched junction nucleotides: 4. The CDR3 extends over 17 amino acids. In the original workflow: It was from reference gene primer amplification that nucleated cell counts were estimated. The data were produced by immunoSEQ multiplex PCR, yet TCRdb's version contains in-frame clones alone and is incomplete. V and J calls plus clone size are reproduced from that table; the DNA served to infer D and trimming. The repertoire holds 150,000 to 190,000 clones, with 76% as singletons. The source is a woman of 80 years or more with acute or convalescent COVID-19. The chain couples TRBV4-2 to TRBJ2-5, with TRBD2 matching 11 bases. Sequencing used peripheral blood. The CDR3 DNA reads as TGTGCCAGCAGCCAAGTCGCTAGCGGGAGGAACCAAGAGACCCAGTACTTC. Amino acids: CASSQVASGRNQETQYF.